This TCR beta chain is from a study of human T cells and chemical hapten exposure. Overall study context: Subjects had 2% DPC placed on roughly 2 cm by roughly 2 cm of upper inner arm skin for sensitization. Patches with 0.01% DPC went on the upper back, and the tests were read at 6 days. Slight volume differences across pooled libraries mainly accounted for varying per-sample TCR yields.

In the authors' methods: Sample TCR totals centred on a median of approximately 100,000, ranging about 20,000 to 750,000. TCRdb redid the calling of the RACE reads with MiXCR, one entry per CDR3 protein. TCRdb's processing, not the study's, gives the V and J calls here. In the table there are around 120,000 distinct CDR3 sequences, more than 9.5% of which are singletons. Documented time point: patch test 1, 2 weeks after DPC sensitization. Treatment noted: therapeutic diphenylcyclopropenone sensitization with weekly scalp DPC. In this sample, this clonotype turned up many times. The CDR3 totals 13 residues. The V end was cut by 1 base, the J end by 3 bases, with 7 bases between. From germline, CDR1 is LGHNA and CDR2 YNFKEQ.

The sample consisted of whole blood, taken in connection with sensitization to the hapten diphenylcyclopropenone (DPC). The chain links TRBV4-2 to TRBJ2-7; D unresolved. The sequence derives from a woman in her 40s with alopecia areata. Some clones in this sample may be carry-over from other donors' samples. CDR3 DNA: TGTGCCAGCAGCCAAGGGGTCGGCTACGAGCAGTACTTC. Its protein is CASSQGVGYEQYF.